This paragraph covers one TCR beta chain sequence. This clonotype was counted many times. Its antigen remains undetermined. No much larger clone is present one base from it, and per-base qualities are unavailable. The TCR beta CDR3 regions were amplified from RNA transcripts. The first round of RT-PCR for the TCR CDR3 was performed with the HTBI primer set and the Qiagen OneStep RT-PCR kit. The libraries were constructed in a second round of multiplex PCR and then size-selected and purified. The libraries were sequenced on an Illumina HiSeq2000 using paired-end 100 bp reads. The paper's processing steps were these. SOAPnuke was used to process the raw data, throwing out any read that contained adapters or uncalled bases, had a mean Phred below 15, or lacked an exact constant-primer or identifier match. High-quality paired reads were merged with COPE v1.2.5, and unique nucleotide sequences were defined as clonotypes. Clonotypes were aligned to IMGT TRBV, TRBD and TRBJ reference segments using MiTCR v1.1. The analysis included only V-J combinations with a frequency above 0.0001, which together covered around 99% of the repertoires. The TCS score was defined as F50 (clonal expansion) divided by E x V (chaos), with BLOSUM62-based TCRdist calculated between CDR3 peptides within each V-J. Welch's t-statistics and random forest reduced 500 to 650 V-J features to about 12, which were used in a naive Bayes classifier (R e1071). TCRdb itself trimmed the public reads at Q25 with fastp, ran MiXCR and retained productive beta chains. Every distinct CDR3 protein forms one entry, paired with its most common genes and DNA. What appears here as the V and J calls and clone size reflects TCRdb's work, not the paper's. Within this sample are about 560,000 distinct CDR3 sequences, with over 15% of them counted one time only. The ten largest account for approximately 18% of the sample.

The data derive from a study of T cells in Graves' hyperthyroidism and ophthalmopathy (dated by TCRdb to the late 2010s). With respect to the entire study: Peripheral blood was collected at initial diagnosis, before any treatment. After sampling, hyperthyroidism patients received methimazole starting at 30 mg daily, and ophthalmopathy patients received high-dose intravenous methylprednisolone. In about 6 Graves' hyperthyroidism patients, the study also compared T-cell repertoires from thyroid tissue with T-cell repertoires from blood. To identify distinguishing TCR V-J signatures, a discovery cohort of about a hundred patients was used, comprising 40 to 45 with Graves' ophthalmopathy and some 60 with stable Graves' hyperthyroidism. An independent validation cohort of some 18 hyperthyroidism patients and roughly 16 patients who later progressed to ophthalmopathy tested prospective prediction of ophthalmopathy. The paper reports TCR Vbeta CDR3 sequencing of approximately 130 peripheral blood samples: fewer than 50 ophthalmopathy, about 75 hyperthyroidism and some 17 progressor patients. For training and testing, the 110 or so patients in the discovery cohort were randomly divided in a 7:3 ratio. Study-wide conclusions, independent of this receptor: A model built on a 13 V-J signature distinguished ophthalmopathy from stable hyperthyroidism, reaching 87.88% sensitivity and approximately 81% specificity in cross-validation and 80%/75% in testing. Sample size was not statistically predetermined, and investigators were not blinded to group allocation. Most expanded thyroid clonotypes (frequency above 0.001) were also detected in blood, a finding suggesting that blood repertoires may reflect thyroid immune responses. In validation, the model predicted progression to ophthalmopathy a median of 6.5 months before onset, with approximately 70% sensitivity and more than 72% specificity.

Trimming removed 2 bases from V and 6 bases from J, leaving 11 bases between the germline ends. The CDR3 contains 15 residues, cysteine and phenylalanine counted. The read is trimmed to its CDR3 DNA, 45 bases read in frame from base 1. Stable Graves' hyperthyroidism was defined as the absence of progression to ophthalmopathy over 18 months of follow-up. The hyperthyroidism patients were between 18 and 65 years old and newly diagnosed, with a disease duration of less than 2 months. Exclusion was applied to patients with uncontrolled infections, other autoimmune diseases, pregnancy or lactation. Diagnoses were based on clinical symptoms, serum thyroxine and TRAb, thyroid ultrasound and orbital computed tomography. Ficoll-Paque density gradient centrifugation was used to isolate PBMCs from around 10 ml of fresh peripheral blood. Total RNA was extracted with Trizol reagent, and quality was checked on an Agilent 2100 Bioanalyzer.

The receptor was isolated from a woman aged 18-29 years with Graves' hyperthyroidism. The sample consisted of blood. The chain links TRBV12-3 or TRBV12-4 with TRBJ1-6; no D segment can be confidently identified. The CDR3 region: CASSLWFLRNSPLHF. The nucleotide sequence reads as follows: TGTGCCAGCAGTTTATGGTTTCTTCGTAATTCACCCCTCCACTTT.